The T cell receptor beta chain described here comes from a study of T cell repertoires in cytomegalovirus infection. As for the study in general: Matching HLA type, along with CMV infection, was indicated by public TCR beta signatures. General observations from the study: Clonotypes of TCR beta that were HLA-C-restricted and CMV-specific dominated the ex vivo response. Summed frequency of public TCR beta families distinguished CMV carriers with the relevant HLA.

The V segment lost 2 bases and the J segment 5 bases; nucleotides outside the gene matches: 10. CDR3 length equals 16 residues. CDR1 and CDR2 (germline): SGHTA, FQGNSA. TCRdb ran MiXCR on the reads and lists one entry per CDR3 protein. Here the sample spans over 300,000 distinct CDR3 sequences, more than 8% being singletons. Concerning this clonotype: Its target is not known.

V usage is TRBV7-2 and J usage is TRBJ2-5; 8 nucleotides agree with TRBD2. The sequencing input was PBMCs. This TCR derives from a human donor in good health (CMV status not recorded). Some clones in this sample may be carry-over from other donors' samples. CDR3 residues: CASSLRRGEGGETQYF. CDR3 in DNA: TGTGCCAGCAGCTTACGGCGGGGGGAAGGCGGGGAGACCCAGTACTTC.